These T cell receptor beta chains were read from a single sample in a study of T-cell reconstitution after alpha-beta-depleted transplantation in children. Via MiXCR, TCRdb re-called the PCR reads, giving one row per CDR3 protein. Here the sample spans hundreds of thousands of distinct CDR3 sequences, around 7.3% being singletons. The sequencing here drew on peripheral blood, taken 360 days after TCRalphabeta/CD19-depleted stem cell transplant. The source of these receptors is a female patient aged 2 to 10 who had a stem cell transplant for Fanconi anemia, so the T cells may come from the graft donor. Both conserved end residues are part of each CDR3. D genes are given only for firm matches. Clone size, where shown, is once, few, many, or a class for clones that have expanded.

J: TRBJ1-2; size: many; V: TRBV7-9; D: -; CDR3: CASSQSDTWNGYTF; DNA: TGTGCCAGCAGCCAATCCGACACATGGAATGGCTACACCTTC
J: TRBJ1-5; size: few; V: TRBV7-2; D: TRBD1; CDR3: CASSFSGTAQPQHF; DNA: TGTGCCAGCAGCTTTAGCGGGACAGCCCAGCCCCAGCATTTT
J: TRBJ1-1; size: many; V: TRBV28; D: -; CDR3: CASSVYGSGENTEAFF; DNA: TGTGCCAGCAGTGTTTACGGCTCCGGGGAGAACACTGAAGCTTTCTTT
J: TRBJ2-3; size: many; V: TRBV6-1; D: TRBD1; CDR3: CASRPIGGTGGDTQYF; DNA: TGTGCCAGCAGACCTATCGGAGGGACAGGGGGTGATACGCAGTATTTT
J: TRBJ2-2; size: many; V: TRBV12-3/TRBV12-4; D: -; CDR3: CASGTRDTYTGELFF; DNA: TGTGCCAGCGGAACACGGGACACCTACACCGGGGAGCTGTTTTTT
J: TRBJ1-1; size: few; V: TRBV20-1; D: -; CDR3: CSARAEGGNTEAFF; DNA: TGCAGTGCTAGAGCAGAGGGGGGGAACACTGAAGCTTTCTTT
J: TRBJ1-1; size: -; V: TRBV20-1; D: -; CDR3: CSARVFGPNTEAFF; DNA: TGCAGTGCTAGAGTTTTCGGACCGAACACTGAAGCTTTCTTT
J: TRBJ2-7; size: few; V: TRBV4-2; D: -; CDR3: CASSPPGRTYEQYF; DNA: TGTGCCAGCAGCCCCCCTGGGAGAACCTACGAGCAGTACTTC
J: TRBJ2-7; size: many; V: TRBV12-3/TRBV12-4; D: TRBD1; CDR3: CASSSIKGAVHEQYF; DNA: TGTGCCAGCAGTTCGATCAAGGGGGCTGTGCACGAGCAGTACTTC
J: TRBJ2-3; size: few; V: TRBV20-1; D: -; CDR3: CSARATDTQYF; DNA: TGCAGTGCTAGAGCAACAGATACGCAGTATTTT
J: TRBJ2-6; size: -; V: TRBV4-1; D: -; CDR3: CASSSRVFGANVLTF; DNA: TGCGCCAGCAGCTCCAGGGTTTTTGGGGCCAACGTCCTGACTTTC
J: TRBJ2-7; size: many; V: TRBV20-1; D: TRBD1; CDR3: CSAVETGTGDYEQYF; DNA: TGCAGTGCGGTTGAAACCGGGACAGGGGATTACGAGCAGTACTTC
J: TRBJ2-1; size: many; V: TRBV2; D: TRBD2; CDR3: CASRGGTSMPNEQFF; DNA: TGTGCCAGCAGAGGTGGGACTAGCATGCCCAATGAGCAGTTCTTC
J: TRBJ1-5; size: many; V: TRBV5-5; D: -; CDR3: CASSLDSFSNQPQHF; DNA: TGTGCCAGCAGCTTGGACAGCTTTAGCAATCAGCCCCAGCATTTT
J: TRBJ1-5; size: -; V: TRBV4-1; D: -; CDR3: CASSQNLILTANQPQHF; DNA: TGCGCCAGCAGCCAAAACCTTATCTTGACAGCCAATCAGCCCCAGCATTTT
J: TRBJ1-2; size: few; V: TRBV11-2; D: -; CDR3: CASSIPGFYGYTF; DNA: TGTGCCAGCAGCATCCCGGGATTTTATGGCTACACCTTC
J: TRBJ2-7; size: once; V: TRBV4-1; D: TRBD1; CDR3: CASNLKIQGEVGYEQYF; DNA: TGCGCCAGCAACCTAAAGATACAGGGGGAAGTAGGATACGAGCAGTACTTC
J: TRBJ2-2; size: many; V: TRBV20-1; D: TRBD1; CDR3: CSAGPSPGQGLTGELFF; DNA: TGCAGTGCTGGCCCTTCCCCGGGACAGGGCTTAACCGGGGAGCTGTTTTTT
J: TRBJ2-4; size: few; V: TRBV28; D: -; CDR3: CASSPIWSGTIAKNIQYF; DNA: TGTGCCAGCAGCCCCATTTGGTCAGGGACCATAGCCAAAAACATTCAGTACTTC
J: TRBJ2-2; size: few; V: TRBV6-2/TRBV6-3; D: TRBD1; CDR3: CASSYVHRGTGELFF; DNA: TGTGCCAGCAGTTACGTCCACAGGGGAACCGGGGAGCTGTTTTTT
J: TRBJ2-7; size: -; V: TRBV7-6; D: TRBD2; CDR3: CASSLVAGLAGDYEQYF; DNA: TGTGCCAGCAGCTTAGTAGCCGGACTAGCGGGCGACTACGAGCAGTACTTC
J: TRBJ2-3; size: few; V: TRBV5-1; D: -; CDR3: CASSLAGHSTDTQYF; DNA: TGCGCCAGCAGCTTGGCGGGACACAGCACAGATACGCAGTATTTT
J: TRBJ2-7; size: many; V: TRBV7-2; D: -; CDR3: CASSLGGSHEQYF; DNA: TGTGCCAGCAGCTTAGGGGGGAGTCACGAGCAGTACTTC
J: TRBJ2-5; size: few; V: TRBV7-8; D: -; CDR3: CASSLARIEGETQYF; DNA: TGTGCCAGCAGCTTAGCGAGGATTGAAGGGGAGACCCAGTACTTC
J: TRBJ1-2; size: -; V: TRBV28; D: TRBD1; CDR3: CAAGQAYSGYTF; DNA: TGTGCCGCGGGACAGGCTTATTCTGGCTACACCTTC
J: TRBJ1-2; size: -; V: TRBV28; D: -; CDR3: CASNEPDSRSYGYTF; DNA: TGTGCCAGCAATGAGCCGGACAGCCGAAGCTATGGCTACACCTTC
J: TRBJ1-2; size: -; V: TRBV28; D: -; CDR3: CASSFAGLGGYTF; DNA: TGTGCCAGCAGTTTCGCAGGGCTCGGTGGCTACACCTTC
J: TRBJ1-2; size: -; V: TRBV12-3/TRBV12-4; D: TRBD1; CDR3: CASRPSGTGESYTF; DNA: TGTGCCAGCAGGCCATCCGGGACAGGGGAGAGCTACACCTTC
J: TRBJ2-2; size: many; V: TRBV24-1; D: -; CDR3: CATSDPPFTGELFF; DNA: TGTGCCACCAGTGATCCCCCATTCACCGGGGAGCTGTTTTTT
J: TRBJ1-5; size: few; V: TRBV7-2; D: -; CDR3: CASSRGGAPSQPQHF; DNA: TGTGCCAGCAGCCGTGGGGGGGCGCCCAGTCAGCCCCAGCATTTT
J: TRBJ2-4; size: many; V: TRBV7-9; D: -; CDR3: CASSLNGRGNIQYF; DNA: TGTGCCAGCAGCTTAAACGGACGGGGAAACATTCAGTACTTC
J: TRBJ1-1; size: many; V: TRBV5-1; D: -; CDR3: CASSSTVEAEAFF; DNA: TGCGCCAGCAGCTCGACCGTGGAGGCTGAAGCTTTCTTT
J: TRBJ1-3; size: few; V: TRBV7-9; D: -; CDR3: CASSLMRNTIYF; DNA: TGTGCCAGCAGCTTAATGAGAAACACCATATATTTT
J: TRBJ2-1; size: -; V: TRBV7-3; D: TRBD2; CDR3: CASSLNPIPLAGAKNEQFF; DNA: TGTGCCAGCAGCTTAAATCCTATACCACTAGCGGGAGCTAAGAATGAGCAGTTCTTC
J: TRBJ2-5; size: many; V: TRBV3-1; D: TRBD2; CDR3: CASSQKSQTSHLETQYF; DNA: TGTGCCAGCAGCCAGAAGAGCCAGACTAGCCATCTGGAGACCCAGTACTTC
J: TRBJ2-1; size: many; V: TRBV5-6; D: TRBD2; CDR3: CASSLGGLARFNEQFF; DNA: TGTGCCAGCAGCTTGGGGGGACTAGCGCGCTTCAATGAGCAGTTCTTC
J: TRBJ1-4; size: few; V: TRBV5-1; D: TRBD1; CDR3: CASSLTGQGSANEKLFF; DNA: TGCGCCAGCAGCTTGACGGGACAGGGTTCAGCTAATGAAAAACTGTTTTTT
J: TRBJ2-1; size: few; V: TRBV19; D: TRBD1; CDR3: CASKNRGLVDEQFF; DNA: TGTGCCAGCAAGAACAGGGGGCTTGTCGATGAGCAGTTCTTC
J: TRBJ2-2; size: few; V: TRBV27; D: -; CDR3: CASSFVMREGTGELFF; DNA: TGTGCCAGCAGTTTCGTGATGAGGGAAGGCACCGGGGAGCTGTTTTTT
J: TRBJ2-4; size: many; V: TRBV11-2; D: TRBD1; CDR3: CASSLKGQEDIQYF; DNA: TGTGCCAGCAGCTTGAAAGGACAGGAGGACATTCAGTACTTC
J: TRBJ2-7; size: few; V: TRBV6-5; D: -; CDR3: CASSYSMSSYEQYF; DNA: TGTGCCAGCAGTTACTCGATGAGCTCCTACGAGCAGTACTTC